This T cell receptor beta chain was sequenced for a study of T-cell memory formation after mild COVID-19. Study information: TCR clusters were mostly confined to one donor each.

MiXCR, applied by TCRdb to the 5' RACE reads, yields one record per CDR3 protein. Among more than 350,000 distinct CDR3 sequences listed, around 21% were seen once. In this sample, this clonotype turned up many times. Trimming took 9 bases from V and 3 from J, leaving 22 bases between them. The germline CDR1 and CDR2 sequences are KGHDR and SFDVKD. There are 16 residues in the CDR3. This receptor was taken from an adult woman who had mild COVID-19 (a few samples of this study predate the infection). Cell type and time point are not known. V gene TRBV24-1 combines with J gene TRBJ2-5, with D possibly TRBD2 on 7 matching bases. What was sequenced was PBMCs or a T cell subset sorted from them (not recorded which). CDR3 sequence reads: CATAWGGQGSKETQYF. The CDR3 bases are TGTGCCACCGCCTGGGGGGGCCAGGGGTCCAAAGAGACCCAGTACTTC.